This passage covers 18 T cell receptor beta chains from one sample sequenced in a study of blood T cell repertoires in COVID-19. Sequencing used immunoSEQ multiplex PCR; TCRdb keeps in-frame clones, though not all of them. In the table there are 100,000 or so clones, around 81% of which are singletons. Material: peripheral blood. The receptors derive from a man aged 55 to 69 with acute or convalescent COVID-19.

The chain couples TRBV9 to TRBJ1-2; D not resolved. V lost 0 bases to trimming and J lost 2 bases, with 14 bases between them. The CDR3 spans 16 residues. Germline V gene lookup returns CDR1 SGDLS and CDR2 YYNGEE. CDR3 amino acids: CASSVVGSGENYGYTF. The CDR3 DNA reads TGTGCCAGCAGCGTAGTTGGGTCCGGGGAGAACTATGGCTACACCTTC.

This clone was seen only once. This rearrangement joins TRBV5-1 to TRBJ1-3; the D gene is possibly TRBD1 (6 bases). With 3 bases removed from V and 1 base from J, the gap between germline ends came to 8 bases. From germline, CDR1 is SGHRS and CDR2 YFSETQ. The CDR3 length is 14 residues. In DNA, the CDR3 is TGCGCCAGCAGCTCTGGGACATCTGGAAACACCATATATTTT. Its protein is CASSSGTSGNTIYF. The whole variable domain, filled in from reference TRBV5-1 and TRBJ1-3, reads KAGVTQTPRYLIKTRGQQVTLSCSPISGHRSVSWYQQTPGQGLQFLFEYFSETQRNKGNFPGRFSGRQFSNSRSEMNVSTLELGDSALYLCASSSGTSGNTIYFGEGSWLTVV.

The V gene is TRBV9, the J gene TRBJ2-7, with TRBD2 identical over 7 bases. This CDR3 is built from 12 residues. Losses at the gene ends were 4 bases for V and 6 bases for J; bases not matched to a gene: 4. The germline V gene has CDR1 SGDLS and CDR2 YYNGEE. CDR3 in amino acids: CASSPWGGEQYF. The CDR3 nucleotides are TGTGCCAGCAGCCCGTGGGGGGGCGAGCAGTACTTC.

This chain links TRBV11-2 with TRBJ1-1, with 7 bases lining up with TRBD1. The CDR3 covers 13 residues. With V trimmed by 1 base and J by 8 bases, 4 bases remained unmatched. Germline V gives CDR1 SGHAT, CDR2 FQNNGV. The chain's CDR3 is CASSLGAGGEAFF. The CDR3 DNA is TGTGCCAGCAGCTTAGGGGCAGGGGGAGAAGCTTTCTTT.

This clone showed up just a few times. The chain uses TRBV7-2 and TRBJ1-6; 11 bases line up with TRBD1. V lost 6 bases, J lost 10 bases, and 5 bases stayed unmatched. Per the germline V gene, CDR1 is SGHTA and CDR2 is FQGNSA. The CDR3 covers 14 residues. The CDR3 here is CASRSGTGGSPLHF. The CDR3 DNA reads TGTGCCAGCAGATCCGGGACAGGGGGGTCACCCCTCCACTTT.

The chain recombines TRBV30 with TRBJ1-1; no definite D call. CDR1 is GTSNPN and CDR2 is SVGIG in the germline V gene (reference sequence). Trimming left V 0 bases short and J 7 bases short, with 6 bases between. CDR3 length: 11 residues. The CDR3 DNA is TGTGCCTGGAGTGTAGGCGGTGAAGCTTTCTTT. Translating gives CAWSVGGEAFF. The full variable domain, with the rest looked up from reference TRBV30 and TRBJ1-1, is SQTIHQWPATLVQPVGSPLSLECTVEGTSNPNLYWYRQAAGRGLQLLFYSVGIGQISSEVPQNLSASRPQDRQFILSSKKLLLSDSGFYLCAWSVGGEAFFGQGTRLTVV.

V and J are TRBV30 and TRBJ2-5, with 10 positions matching TRBD2. This CDR3 contains 14 residues. Germline V gene sequence: CDR1 GTSNPN, CDR2 SVGIG (reference sequence). Trimming at V came to 4 bases and at J to 2 bases, leaving 4 bases not matched to a gene. The CDR3 DNA sequence: TGTGCCTGGACCGCGGGACTAGCGCAAGAGACCCAGTACTTC. Its translation: CAWTAGLAQETQYF.

The chain links TRBV30 to TRBJ2-2; the D gene is possibly TRBD2 (6 bases). V was shortened by 2 bases and J by 6 bases, with 13 bases between the two germline ends. Germline-derived CDR1 and CDR2 are GTSNPN and SVGIG (reference sequence). There are 14 residues in the CDR3. The CDR3 bases are TGTGCCTGGAGTACCGGGAGAGGAGCCGGGGAGCTGTTTTTT. Translated: CAWSTGRGAGELFF.

The genes are TRBV12-3 or TRBV12-4 and TRBJ1-1; 8 positions match TRBD1. J gave up 3 bases and V 6 bases, and 3 bases lay outside the gene matches. The CDR3 is 13 residues long. The CDR3 spells CASRTGADTEAFF. The CDR3 region has the DNA TGTGCCAGCAGGACAGGGGCAGACACTGAAGCTTTCTTT.

The V gene is TRBV3-1 (or the pseudogene TRBV3-2), the J gene TRBJ2-1; tentative D call: TRBD1 (5 bases). The CDR3 covers 13 residues. Trimming removed 4 bases at V and 5 bases at J, with 9 bases between. CDR1 is LGHDT and CDR2 is YNNKEL in the germline V gene (reference sequence). CDR3 amino acids: CASSRTYNNEQFF. CDR3 nucleotide sequence: TGTGCCAGCAGCCGGACATATAACAATGAGCAGTTCTTC.

This clone was observed a single time. The chain couples TRBV25-1 to TRBJ2-3; D is possibly TRBD1 (5 bases). The CDR3 covers 15 residues. The germline V gene has CDR1 MGHDK and CDR2 SYGVNS. CDR3 bases: TGTGCTCCAGCAGCCCGACCCTGGGGCGCAGATACGCAGTATTTT. Encoded protein: CAPAARPWGADTQYF.

The chain recombines TRBV2 with TRBJ1-1; 8 nucleotides match TRBD1. The V and J ends lost 0 bases and 2 bases, in that order; junction bases with no gene match: 5. The length of the CDR3 is 16 residues. The germline gives CDR1 SNHLY, CDR2 FYNNEI. The CDR3 is CASSEARQGANTEAFF. The CDR3 nucleotides are TGTGCCAGCAGTGAAGCCCGGCAGGGGGCCAACACTGAAGCTTTCTTT.

V is TRBV10-1 and J is TRBJ1-2; D possibly corresponds to TRBD1 (5 bases). V was shortened by 8 bases and J by 2 bases, with 15 bases between the two germline ends. CDR3 length: 14 residues. Per the germline V gene, CDR1 is WNHNN and CDR2 is SYGVQD (reference sequence). The CDR3 here is CASVGAGSNYGYTF. CDR3 sequence (DNA): TGCGCCAGCGTAGGGGCAGGGTCCAACTATGGCTACACCTTC.

V usage is TRBV6-5 and J usage is TRBJ1-1, with 8 bases lining up with TRBD1. The CDR3 consists of 14 residues. After removal of 5 bases from V and 1 base from J, the junction contained 3 bases not matched to a gene. Germline CDR1 and CDR2: MNHEY and SVGAGI. The CDR3 sequence: CASSTGTGNTEAFF. CDR3 DNA: TGTGCCAGCAGTACCGGGACAGGGAACACTGAAGCTTTCTTT.

On this clone: Compared with germline, one end of the junction differs, possibly owing to a read error. Other DNA sequences in the same sample also yield this CDR3. The chain couples TRBV3-1 (or the pseudogene TRBV3-2) to TRBJ1-5; D is unresolved. Germline V CDR1 and CDR2: LGHDT, YNNKEL (reference sequence). The CDR3 loop spans 12 amino acids. The CDR3: CASSLRDQPQHF. Written as DNA, the CDR3 is TGTGCCAGCAGCTTGCGGGATCAACCCCAGCATTTT.

The chain combines TRBV6-1 with TRBJ1-5; 8 bases agree with TRBD1. Germline CDR1 MNHNS, CDR2 SASEGT. The CDR3 has 16 residues. Unmatched junction bases numbered 7, after V lost 0 bases and J lost 6 bases. The CDR3 DNA reads as TGTGCCAGCAGTGAAGCTATGACAGGGGTTTTTCAGCCCCAGCATTTT. Translating it yields CASSEAMTGVFQPQHF.

The chain carries TRBV25-1 and TRBJ1-1; 8 bases align to TRBD1. The CDR3 covers 13 residues. V gave up 6 bases and J gave up 4 bases; unmatched junction bases: 4. Germline V CDR1 and CDR2: MGHDK, SYGVNS. CDR3 nucleotide sequence: TGTGCCAGCAGAGGACAGGGCTTCACTGAAGCTTTCTTT. Protein sequence: CASRGQGFTEAFF.

The chain is built from TRBV3-1 (or the pseudogene TRBV3-2) and TRBJ1-2; a weak D match, TRBD1 (6 bases). This CDR3 is built from 17 residues. Germline loops: CDR1 LGHDT, CDR2 YNNKEL (reference sequence). Trimming left V 3 bases short and J 4 bases short, with 21 bases between. The CDR3 DNA is TGTGCCAGCAGCCACACGAGAGGGGACACCCTAATCTATGGCTACACCTTC. This sequence encodes CASSHTRGDTLIYGYTF.